A single sample is the source of the 10 T cell receptor beta chains below, sequenced in a study of OX40 agonist ivuxolimab in advanced cancers. TCRdb's copy holds only in-frame clones and misses some; the assay was immunoSEQ multiplex PCR. The sample yields approximately 26,000 clones, approximately 89% seen once. The sample was CD4+ or CD8+ T cells sorted from blood, taken in a trial of the OX40 agonist ivuxolimab. The receptors stem from an adult with an advanced solid tumor such as melanoma, head and neck, liver or kidney cancer.

The chain uses TRBV27 and TRBJ2-7; the D gene is possibly TRBD1 (5 bases). The germline V gene has CDR1 MNHEY and CDR2 SMNVEV (reference sequence). The CDR3 contains 14 residues. V was trimmed by 5 bases and J by 2 bases, leaving 13 bases between them. The CDR3 DNA follows: TGTGCCAGCAGTGTGACTTGGGGCCCCTACGAGCAGTACTTC. It codes for CASSVTWGPYEQYF.

The chain carries TRBV4-3 and TRBJ2-2, with 9 bases that match TRBD1. CDR1 and CDR2 from the germline V gene are LGHNA and YSLEER. The CDR3 extends over 19 amino acids. Unmatched junction bases numbered 15, after V lost 4 bases and J lost 3 bases. In DNA, the CDR3 is TGCGCCAGCAGCCTTCGCGCCCGACCGGGACAGGGATACACCGGGGAGCTGTTTTTT. This codes for CASSLRARPGQGYTGELFF.

V gene TRBV28 combines with J gene TRBJ2-2, with 9 bases aligning to TRBD2. CDR1 is MDHEN, CDR2 SYDVKM, per germline. Trimming took 3 bases from V and 4 from J; bases not matched to a gene: 6. The CDR3 length is 16 residues. The CDR3 DNA reads as TGTGCCAGCAGTTTGGTCAGCGGGAGGAGCACCGGGGAGCTGTTTTTT. Amino acid sequence: CASSLVSGRSTGELFF. The entire variable domain, with the rest obtained from reference TRBV28 and TRBJ2-2, is as follows: DVKVTQSSRYLVKRTGEKVFLECVQDMDHENMFWYRQDPGLGLRLIYFSYDVKMKEKGDIPEGYSVSREKKERFSLILESASTNQTSMYLCASSLVSGRSTGELFFGEGSRLTVL.

The CDR3 nucleotides read TGTGCCAGCAGCTTGGCCGGGGAGACCCAGTACTTC. Translation gives CASSLAGETQYF. This chain links TRBV5-6 with TRBJ2-5; D gene uncertain. V was shortened by 0 bases and J by 5 bases, with 5 bases between the two germline ends. The CDR3 has 12 residues. CDR1 SGHDT and CDR2 YYEEEE come from the germline V gene.

The chain is built from TRBV6-5 and TRBJ1-2; TRBD1 matches 7 bases. The length of the CDR3 is 15 residues. The germline gives CDR1 MNHEY, CDR2 SVGAGI. After removal of 4 bases from V and 0 bases from J, the junction contained 5 bases not matched to a gene. CDR3 in amino acids: CASSSGRGANYGYTF. CDR3 DNA: TGTGCCAGCAGTTCCGGCAGGGGGGCTAACTATGGCTACACCTTC.

The chain carries TRBV7-9 and TRBJ1-4; D is unresolved. V lost 5 bases and J 10 bases, leaving 17 bases between the germline ends. The CDR3 length is 14 residues. The V gene's germline CDR1 is SEHNR and CDR2 FQNEAQ (reference sequence). The CDR3 DNA reads TGTGCCAGCAGCCCTCGGGAGGGTATGGGAAAACTGTTTTTT. Protein: CASSPREGMGKLFF.

The CDR3, as DNA: TGTGCCAGCAGCGACGGGGTAGATACGCAGTATTTT. This sequence encodes CASSDGVDTQYF. V usage is TRBV11-2 and J usage is TRBJ2-3; the D gene is possibly TRBD2 (5 bases). CDR1 SGHAT and CDR2 FQNNGV come from the germline V gene. With 5 bases removed from V and 5 bases from J, the gap between germline ends came to 8 bases. This CDR3 region has 12 residues.

V is TRBV9 and J is TRBJ1-1; D ambiguous. The germline gives CDR1 SGDLS, CDR2 YYNGEE. V gave up 0 bases and J gave up 3 bases, with 6 bases separating them. The CDR3 is made up of 13 amino acids. CDR3 DNA sequence: TGTGCCAGCAGCGTAGAGTGGCACACTGAAGCTTTCTTT. Protein sequence: CASSVEWHTEAFF.

V is TRBV7-8 and J is TRBJ2-7; D unresolved. Trimming shortened V by 5 bases and J by 6 bases, and 17 bases separated the two germline ends. There are 14 residues in the CDR3. The germline V gene encodes CDR1 SGHVS and CDR2 FQNEAQ. CDR3 sequence: CASSMLEGFTEQYF. The CDR3 DNA reads as TGTGCCAGCAGCATGCTGGAAGGGTTCACCGAGCAGTACTTC.

The gene calls are TRBV6-5 and TRBJ1-1; D is possibly TRBD1 (5 bases). Germline V gene sequence: CDR1 MNHEY, CDR2 SVGAGI. This CDR3 is built from 15 residues. V was shortened by 2 bases and J by 4 bases, with 14 bases between the two germline ends. CDR3 sequence: CASSYTPRGGTEAFF. CDR3 sequence (DNA): TGTGCCAGCAGTTACACCCCACGGGGGGGCACTGAAGCTTTCTTT.